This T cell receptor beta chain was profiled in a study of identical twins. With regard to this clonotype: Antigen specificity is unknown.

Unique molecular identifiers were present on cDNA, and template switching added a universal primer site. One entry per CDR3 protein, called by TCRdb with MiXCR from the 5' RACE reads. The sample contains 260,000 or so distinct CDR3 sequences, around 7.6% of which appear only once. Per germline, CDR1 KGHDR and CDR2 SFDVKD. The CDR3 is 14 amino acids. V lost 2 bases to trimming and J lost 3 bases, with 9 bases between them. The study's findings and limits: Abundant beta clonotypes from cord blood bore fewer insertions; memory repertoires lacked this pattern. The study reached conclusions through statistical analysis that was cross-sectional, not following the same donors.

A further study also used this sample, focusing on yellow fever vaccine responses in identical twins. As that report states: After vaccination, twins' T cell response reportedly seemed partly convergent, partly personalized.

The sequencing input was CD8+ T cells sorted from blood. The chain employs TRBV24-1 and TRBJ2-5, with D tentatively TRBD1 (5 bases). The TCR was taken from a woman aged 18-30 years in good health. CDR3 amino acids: CATSDYLDKETQYF. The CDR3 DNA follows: TGTGCCACCAGTGATTACCTGGACAAAGAGACCCAGTACTTC.